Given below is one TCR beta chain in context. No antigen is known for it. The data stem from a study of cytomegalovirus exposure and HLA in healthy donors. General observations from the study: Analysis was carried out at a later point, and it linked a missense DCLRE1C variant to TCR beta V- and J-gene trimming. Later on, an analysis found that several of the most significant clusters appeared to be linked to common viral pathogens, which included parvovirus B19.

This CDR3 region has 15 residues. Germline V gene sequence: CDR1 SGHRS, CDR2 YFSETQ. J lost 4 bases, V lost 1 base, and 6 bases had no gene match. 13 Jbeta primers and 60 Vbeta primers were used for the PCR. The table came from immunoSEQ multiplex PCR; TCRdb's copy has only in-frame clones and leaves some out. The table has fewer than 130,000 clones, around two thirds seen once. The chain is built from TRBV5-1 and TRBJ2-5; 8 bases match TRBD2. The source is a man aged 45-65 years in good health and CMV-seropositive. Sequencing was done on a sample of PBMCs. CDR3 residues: CASSLFNGGGETQYF. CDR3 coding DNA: TGCGCCAGCAGCTTGTTTAACGGGGGGGGAGAGACCCAGTACTTC.